This TCR beta chain was found in a study of T cell responses to AZD1222 COVID-19 vaccine. Overall study findings and caveats: Nearly half of spike-specific TCRs reportedly target variant regions that are unmutated in the B.1.351 and B.1.1.7 variants. No day 14 peak samples; only post-peak repertoires were characterized.

The protocol was immunoSEQ multiplex PCR, while the TCRdb copy is restricted to in-frame clones and leaves out a portion. The profile shows under 200,000 clones, roughly 90% of them singletons. A note on this clone: Its specificity is not known.

Trimming cost V 10 bases and J 2 bases, with 18 bases left between them. The CDR3 has 14 residues. Germline values: CDR1 SGDLS, CDR2 YYNGEE. J is TRBJ1-2 and V is TRBV9; unclear D gene. The clonotype was recovered from an adult in good health. Sequencing used peripheral blood, obtained on day 0 of AZD1222 vaccination. The CDR3 nucleotides are TGTGCCTCTCAAAGAGCAGCTGGGAACTATGGCTACACCTTC. Translated, it gives CASQRAAGNYGYTF.